This TCR beta chain was captured by sequencing in a study of blood T cells in healthy people across ages. Study-wide results and limits: Naive CD4+ cell counts and diversity both ran higher in long-lived than in aged donors.

This CDR3 comprises 13 residues. The germline CDR1 and CDR2 sequences are DFQATT and SNEGSKA (reference sequence). V dropped 7 bases and J dropped 5; count of bases not matched to a gene: 8. A word on this clonotype: Its antigen is not known.

Using a J-beta primer mix together with a sample-barcoded 5' primer, a second PCR was run for about 7 to 12 cycles. Using its own MiXCR run on the 5' RACE reads, TCRdb lists one record per CDR3 protein. Here the sample spans 780,000 or so distinct CDR3 sequences, more than 50% being singletons. J is TRBJ2-5 and V is TRBV20-1; 9 positions match TRBD1. This sequence was found in a middle-aged man in good health. The sample comprised blood. CDR3 nucleotides: TGCAGTGAAAGGACAGGGGATTTGGAGACCCAGTACTTC. This sequence encodes CSERTGDLETQYF.